The 20 T cell receptor beta chains presented below share a single source sample, sequenced in a study of T cells in Graves' hyperthyroidism and ophthalmopathy. Researchers amplified the TCR beta CDR3 regions from RNA transcripts. The TCR CDR3 was amplified in a first-round RT-PCR using the HTBI primer set. TCRdb re-called the multiplex PCR reads through MiXCR, storing one row per CDR3 protein. The sample holds some 200,000 distinct CDR3 sequences; 17% are singletons and the top ten take around 50%. The sequencing input was blood. Receptor source: a man aged 45-65 years with Graves' hyperthyroidism.

In its sample, this clonotype was seen a few times. This CDR3 reads CASSLLAGGTGELFF. The CDR3 coding sequence is TGTGCCAGCAGCCTTCTAGCGGGAGGGACCGGGGAGCTGTTTTTT. The V call is TRBV11-2, the J call TRBJ2-2; 12 positions agree with TRBD2. Germline CDR1 reads SGHAT; CDR2 reads FQNNGV. Trimming removed 5 bases from V and 5 bases from J; junction bases left unmatched: 3. The CDR3 length is 15 residues.

In this sample, this clonotype turned up a few times. The CDR3 protein is CASTPVYEQYF. CDR3 DNA sequence: TGTGCCAGTACCCCAGTTTACGAGCAGTACTTC. This chain joins TRBV19 and TRBJ2-7; D ambiguous. V dropped 7 bases and J dropped 4 bases, with 8 bases sitting between them. The CDR3 is 11 residues long. The germline gives CDR1 LNHDA, CDR2 SQIVND (reference sequence).

This clonotype was counted only a few times. This chain links TRBV5-5 with TRBJ1-2; 8 bases are shared with TRBD1. J lost 7 bases, V lost 5 bases, and 22 bases had no gene match. Germline V gene data show CDR1 as SGHKS and CDR2 as YYEKEE (reference sequence). This CDR3 is built from 18 residues. The CDR3 nucleotides are TGTGCCAGCAGTTTTCGGGCTGGGCCAGGGGGCCGGTCCCTTGGCTACACCTTC. This codes for CASSFRAGPGGRSLGYTF.

Ten or more counts support this clonotype. The gene calls are TRBV7-8 and TRBJ1-3; 8 bases line up with TRBD1. The CDR3 has 16 amino acids. CDR1 SGHVS and CDR2 FQNEAQ come from the germline V gene. V lost 2 bases to trimming and J lost 3 bases; unmatched junction nucleotides: 6. The CDR3 reads CASSLRQGAIGNTIYF. The DNA of the CDR3 is TGTGCCAGCAGCTTAAGGCAGGGGGCAATTGGAAACACCATATATTTT.

This clonotype was counted many times. The chain's CDR3 is CASSLVAGGPYEQYF. CDR3 nucleotide sequence: TGTGCCAGCAGCTTAGTAGCGGGAGGCCCCTACGAGCAGTACTTC. This chain uses TRBV11-1 with TRBJ2-7; 10 bases agree with TRBD2. From germline, CDR1 is SGHAT and CDR2 FQDESV (reference sequence). V shed 1 base and J 2 bases; nucleotides not matched to a gene: 2. The CDR3 loop spans 15 amino acids.

This clonotype was counted many times. This sequence joins TRBV28 and TRBJ2-3, with TRBD2 matching over 9 bases. Germline V gene data show CDR1 as MDHEN and CDR2 as SYDVKM. V lost 8 bases, J lost 1 base, and 10 bases stayed unmatched. The CDR3 is 16 amino acids. CDR3 protein: CASRMVAGEGTDTQYF. CDR3 coding DNA: TGTGCCAGCCGCATGGTAGCGGGAGAGGGCACAGATACGCAGTATTTT.

The chain employs TRBV5-1 and TRBJ2-2; 9 bases are shared with TRBD1. Germline CDR1 reads SGHRS; CDR2 reads YFSETQ. V shed 3 bases and J 0 bases; nucleotides not matched to a gene: 3. The CDR3 has 16 amino acids. CDR3 sequence: CASSSDRGANTGELFF. The CDR3 DNA follows: TGCGCCAGCAGCTCCGACAGGGGGGCGAACACCGGGGAGCTGTTTTTT.

The chain is built from TRBV12-3 or TRBV12-4 and TRBJ2-7, with D perhaps matching TRBD2 (5 bases). There are 15 residues in the CDR3. V was clipped by 1 base and J by 2 bases, with 12 bases between them. CDR3 in amino acids: CASSLGVTGTYEQYF. In nucleotides, the CDR3 is TGTGCCAGCAGTTTAGGGGTTACGGGGACCTACGAGCAGTACTTC.

This clonotype came up many times. The chain uses TRBV7-3 and TRBJ2-1; 8 nucleotides align to TRBD2. There are 15 residues in the CDR3. Trimming took 2 bases from V and 3 from J; bases not matched to a gene: 3. Germline-derived CDR1 and CDR2 are SGHTA and FQGTGA. CDR3 region: CASSLSGRGYNEQFF. For the CDR3, the DNA is TGTGCCAGCAGCTTATCCGGGAGGGGCTACAATGAGCAGTTCTTC.

The chain carries TRBV20-1 and TRBJ2-1; 7 positions match TRBD2. The CDR3 contains 15 residues. CDR1 and CDR2 from the germline V gene are DFQATT and SNEGSKA (reference sequence). Trimming at V came to 1 base and at J to 7 bases, leaving 10 bases not matched to a gene. This chain's CDR3 is CSARGGTTVGNEQFF. The CDR3 bases are TGCAGTGCTAGAGGCGGGACTACCGTGGGGAATGAGCAGTTCTTC.

This clonotype was seen repeatedly, ten times or more. The J gene is TRBJ1-2, the V gene TRBV20-1; D uncertain. V was pared by 2 bases and J by 8 bases, with 24 bases between. The CDR3 runs to 16 residues. In germline, CDR1 is DFQATT, CDR2 SNEGSKA (reference sequence). The CDR3 DNA reads TGCAGTGCTAGACGGGGAGACTATCAAAGCCAGCAAGGCTACACCTTC. The encoded protein is CSARRGDYQSQQGYTF.

This clonotype was picked up many times. The chain recombines TRBV28 with TRBJ2-1, with D possibly being TRBD1 (5 bases). Trimming left V 3 bases short and J 9 bases short, with 12 bases between. The length of the CDR3 is 13 residues. Germline V gene data show CDR1 as MDHEN and CDR2 as SYDVKM. This chain's CDR3 is CASSFPGLPEQFF. Written as DNA, the CDR3 is TGTGCCAGCAGTTTTCCAGGGTTGCCTGAGCAGTTCTTC.

This clonotype was observed at least ten times. The V gene is TRBV30, the J gene TRBJ1-1; 7 bases are shared with TRBD1. Germline V gene sequence: CDR1 GTSNPN, CDR2 SVGIG (reference sequence). The V and J ends lost 3 bases and 1 base, in that order; junction bases with no gene match: 11. There are 16 residues in the CDR3. DNA of the CDR3: TGTGCCTGGAGCCCCCCGACAGGGTCGGCGAACACTGAAGCTTTCTTT. Its protein is CAWSPPTGSANTEAFF.

This clonotype has more than one count but fewer than ten. The chain links TRBV27 to TRBJ1-2; 8 nucleotides align to TRBD1. Germline loops: CDR1 MNHEY, CDR2 SMNVEV (reference sequence). Trimming removed 3 bases from V and 5 bases from J; junction bases left unmatched: 5. This CDR3 is 14 amino acids long. The CDR3 DNA reads TGTGCCAGCAGTTTTGCAGGGGGCAGGTATGGCTACACCTTC. This gives the protein CASSFAGGRYGYTF.

This clonotype was seen only a few times. V gene TRBV4-1 combines with J gene TRBJ1-2; the match to TRBD1 covers 7 bases. The germline gives CDR1 MGHRA, CDR2 YSYEKL. J gave up 2 bases and V 1 base, and 4 bases lay outside the gene matches. This CDR3 is 15 amino acids long. CDR3 coding DNA: TGCGCCAGCAGCCAAGGGCAGGGGGGAAACTATGGCTACACCTTC. Translation: CASSQGQGGNYGYTF.

This clonotype was seen a handful of times. The chain carries TRBV4-3 and TRBJ2-1; D might be TRBD2 (6 bases). Germline V gene data show CDR1 as LGHNA and CDR2 as YSLEER. The CDR3 contains 13 residues. V dropped 4 bases and J dropped 8 bases, with 12 bases sitting between them. The CDR3 here is CASSRSTRYEQFF. CDR3 nucleotide sequence: TGCGCCAGCAGCCGTTCGACTAGATATGAGCAGTTCTTC.

This clonotype was detected ten times or more. The rearrangement links TRBV10-3 to TRBJ1-2; no reliable D call. The CDR3 sequence is 14 residues long. The germline gives CDR1 ENHRY, CDR2 SYGVKD. V lost 0 bases, J lost 4 bases, and 9 bases lay in between. CDR3 coding DNA: TGTGCCATCAGTGAGTCGACGGAGCCCTATGGCTACACCTTC. Protein: CAISESTEPYGYTF.

CDR3 amino acids: CATSLFIRGVNYGYTF. CDR3 coding DNA: TGTGCCACCTCTCTTTTTATTAGGGGCGTTAACTATGGCTACACCTTC. The gene calls are TRBV19 and TRBJ1-2; tentative D call: TRBD1 (5 bases). This CDR3 contains 16 residues. Germline CDR1 reads LNHDA; CDR2 reads SQIVND (reference sequence). The V and J ends lost 10 bases and 1 base respectively, with 22 bases between them.

The chain combines TRBV20-1 with TRBJ2-1; weak D call: TRBD2 (6 bases). Germline assignment: CDR1 DFQATT and CDR2 SNEGSKA (reference sequence). This CDR3 is built from 15 residues. Between the trimmed V and J ends, which lost 3 bases and 8 bases, there was a span of 20 bases. The CDR3, as DNA: TGCAGTGCTAGGACCCCTAGCGCCAAAGGCGATGAGCAGTTCTTC. Protein sequence: CSARTPSAKGDEQFF.

This rearrangement joins TRBV25-1 to TRBJ1-2, with D perhaps TRBD1 (5 bases). Germline CDR1 MGHDK, CDR2 SYGVNS. The CDR3 sequence is 12 residues long. Trimming cost V 5 bases and J 8 bases, with 12 bases left between them. The chain's CDR3 is CASSIGVGGYTF. The CDR3, as DNA: TGTGCCAGCAGTATAGGGGTGGGAGGCTACACCTTC.